This T cell receptor (beta chain) was identified during a study of CD8+ T cells in alopecia areata. Study-level findings and limits: Clonality exceeded that of normal scalp in lesional scalp, most notably in alopecia totalis/universalis. With patients, TCR sharing proved less clear than in mice, a difference possibly related to HLA.

Pooled cutaneous lymph node cells were sorted using CD4, CD8alpha, NKG2D, NKG2ACE and other markers. Per the germline V gene, CDR1 is NSHNY and CDR2 is SYGAGN. The CDR3 sequence is 16 residues long. The trim removed 0 bases at V and 3 bases at J, leaving 8 bases unmatched. The sequencing template was cDNA reverse transcribed from extracted RNA. Some clones are missing from TCRdb's copy, which holds only in-frame ones; the method was immunoSEQ multiplex PCR. The specimen has approximately 280,000 clones, none found just once. There are a few counts of this clone. Its target is not known. Mouse names are used for the genes. The CDR3 end is not reached by the read, which stops 4 residues before it; the germline J gene fills it in.

This rearrangement joins TRBV13-1 to TRBJ1-1, with 7 bases identical to TRBD1. This receptor was identified in a C3H/HeJ mouse with alopecia areata. This strain's MHC haplotype is H2-k. The source material was CD4+ T cells sorted from a lymph node. CDR3 sequence reads: CASSDAQEGAYTEVFF. Incomplete CDR3 DNA: TGTGCCAGCAGTGATGCACAGGAGGGGGCCTACACA.